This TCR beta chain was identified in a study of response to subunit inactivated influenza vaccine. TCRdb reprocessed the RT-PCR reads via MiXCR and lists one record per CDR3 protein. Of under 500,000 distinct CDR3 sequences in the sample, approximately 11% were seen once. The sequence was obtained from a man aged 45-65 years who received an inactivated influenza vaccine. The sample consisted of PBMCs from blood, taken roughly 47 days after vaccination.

CDR3 nucleotide sequence: TGTGCCAGCAGCTCCGCGGGGGGGTTAGGGTCAACCTACGAGCAGTACTTC. As protein: CASSSAGGLGSTYEQYF. The rearrangement joins TRBV5-4 to TRBJ2-7; TRBD2 matches at 9 bases. Germline loops: CDR1 SGHNT, CDR2 YYREEE (reference sequence). V shed 3 bases and J 2 bases; nucleotides not matched to a gene: 12. The CDR3 totals 17 residues.